The rows below give T cell receptor beta chains drawn from one sample of a study of T cell responses to AZD1222 COVID-19 vaccine. Profiled with immunoSEQ multiplex PCR; TCRdb holds only in-frame clones, not every one. Altogether around 150,000 clones are present, about 90% being singletons, with the ten largest covering roughly 2%. The starting material was peripheral blood, obtained on day 0 of AZD1222 vaccination. These receptors were collected from an adult in good health. CDR3s include the opening cysteine and the closing phenylalanine or tryptophan. A D gene is named only where the DNA matches it firmly. Size tells how often a clone was seen (once, few, many) or the class of an expanded clone, and some rows leave it out.

j_call: TRBJ1-5
v_call: TRBV4-2
clone_size: NA
d_call: NA
cdr3_aa: CASSQDTAGINQPQHF
cdr3_nt: TGTGCCAGCAGCCAAGATACGGCAGGGATCAATCAGCCCCAGCATTTT

j_call: TRBJ1-1
v_call: TRBV19
clone_size: NA
d_call: NA
cdr3_aa: CASRTWELTEAFF
cdr3_nt: TGTGCCAGTAGAACGTGGGAGCTAACTGAAGCTTTCTTT

j_call: TRBJ2-1
v_call: TRBV7-6
clone_size: NA
d_call: NA
cdr3_aa: CASSLGGGELWDEQFF
cdr3_nt: TGTGCCAGCAGCTTAGGGGGCGGGGAGTTGTGGGATGAGCAGTTCTTC

j_call: TRBJ1-2
v_call: TRBV7-2
clone_size: few
d_call: TRBD1
cdr3_aa: CASSSPRDRGHGYTF
cdr3_nt: TGTGCCAGCAGCTCACCCCGGGACAGGGGTCATGGCTACACCTTC

j_call: TRBJ2-1
v_call: TRBV7-2
clone_size: few
d_call: NA
cdr3_aa: CASSLGGAASYNEQFF
cdr3_nt: TGTGCCAGCAGCTTGGGGGGCGCCGCCTCCTACAATGAGCAGTTCTTC

j_call: TRBJ1-1
v_call: TRBV12-5
clone_size: few
d_call: NA
cdr3_aa: CASGLVLNTEAFF
cdr3_nt: TGTGCTAGTGGTTTGGTTCTGAACACTGAAGCTTTCTTT

j_call: TRBJ1-1
v_call: TRBV12-3/TRBV12-4
clone_size: few
d_call: NA
cdr3_aa: CASRGPRTEAFF
cdr3_nt: TGTGCCAGCAGAGGGCCGCGCACTGAAGCTTTCTTT

j_call: TRBJ2-5
v_call: TRBV5-1
clone_size: NA
d_call: TRBD2
cdr3_aa: CASSFGQGLATRETQYF
cdr3_nt: TGCGCCAGCAGCTTTGGTCAGGGACTAGCGACTCGGGAGACCCAGTACTTC

j_call: TRBJ1-2
v_call: TRBV4-1
clone_size: NA
d_call: TRBD1
cdr3_aa: CASSHPGGSVYGYTF
cdr3_nt: TGCGCCAGCAGCCACCCAGGGGGCTCGGTTTATGGCTACACCTTC

j_call: TRBJ2-1
v_call: TRBV7-2
clone_size: NA
d_call: NA
cdr3_aa: CASSLVGSGFWNEQFF
cdr3_nt: TGTGCCAGCAGCTTAGTTGGTAGTGGGTTTTGGAATGAGCAGTTCTTC

j_call: TRBJ1-1
v_call: TRBV2
clone_size: NA
d_call: NA
cdr3_aa: CASSEGVLRVNTEAFF
cdr3_nt: TGTGCCAGCAGTGAAGGGGTTTTACGGGTGAACACTGAAGCTTTCTTT

j_call: TRBJ2-7
v_call: TRBV7-9
clone_size: NA
d_call: TRBD1
cdr3_aa: CASRTGTASYEQYF
cdr3_nt: TGTGCCAGCAGGACCGGGACAGCCTCCTACGAGCAGTACTTC

j_call: TRBJ2-7
v_call: TRBV28
clone_size: NA
d_call: TRBD2
cdr3_aa: CASSYLAGGPNSEQYF
cdr3_nt: TGTGCCAGCAGCTACTTAGCGGGAGGGCCGAATTCCGAGCAGTACTTC

j_call: TRBJ2-5
v_call: TRBV5-4
clone_size: NA
d_call: NA
cdr3_aa: CASSPGTRETQYF
cdr3_nt: TGTGCCAGCAGCCCGGGGACACGGGAGACCCAGTACTTC

j_call: TRBJ2-7
v_call: TRBV7-2
clone_size: NA
d_call: NA
cdr3_aa: CASSTTGLHYEQYF
cdr3_nt: TGTGCCAGCAGCACAACAGGATTACACTACGAGCAGTACTTC

j_call: TRBJ1-1
v_call: TRBV7-2
clone_size: NA
d_call: NA
cdr3_aa: CASSADRLVAEAFF
cdr3_nt: TGTGCCAGCAGTGCCGACAGACTGGTCGCTGAAGCTTTCTTT

j_call: TRBJ2-3
v_call: TRBV5-4
clone_size: NA
d_call: NA
cdr3_aa: CASSLPGGTDTQYF
cdr3_nt: TGTGCCAGCAGCTTACCCGGAGGGACAGATACGCAGTATTTT

j_call: TRBJ1-5
v_call: TRBV9
clone_size: NA
d_call: NA
cdr3_aa: CASSVGGTGNQPQHF
cdr3_nt: TGTGCCAGCAGCGTAGGGGGAACCGGCAATCAGCCCCAGCATTTT

j_call: TRBJ1-6
v_call: TRBV18
clone_size: NA
d_call: NA
cdr3_aa: CASSSKDSHNSPLHF
cdr3_nt: TGTGCCAGCTCATCCAAGGACAGTCATAATTCACCCCTCCACTTT

j_call: TRBJ2-2
v_call: TRBV5-1
clone_size: NA
d_call: TRBD1
cdr3_aa: CASSPGQGGPGELFF
cdr3_nt: TGCGCCAGCAGCCCAGGACAGGGCGGACCCGGGGAGCTGTTTTTT

j_call: TRBJ1-1
v_call: TRBV19
clone_size: NA
d_call: TRBD1
cdr3_aa: CASSPTGGRTEAFF
cdr3_nt: TGTGCCAGTAGCCCAACAGGGGGAAGGACTGAAGCTTTCTTT

j_call: TRBJ1-5
v_call: TRBV19
clone_size: NA
d_call: NA
cdr3_aa: CASSFRNQPQHF
cdr3_nt: TGTGCCAGTAGTTTCCGGAATCAGCCCCAGCATTTT

j_call: TRBJ2-7
v_call: TRBV7-9
clone_size: once
d_call: NA
cdr3_aa: CASSPGGTSYEQYF
cdr3_nt: TGTGCCAGCAGCCCAGGGGGGACTTCCTACGAGCAGTACTTC

j_call: TRBJ2-7
v_call: TRBV9
clone_size: NA
d_call: TRBD2
cdr3_aa: CASSPGTSGGQTYEQYF
cdr3_nt: TGTGCCAGCAGCCCAGGGACTAGCGGGGGACAAACCTACGAGCAGTACTTC

j_call: TRBJ1-1
v_call: TRBV4-2
clone_size: NA
d_call: NA
cdr3_aa: CASSQDGETAAFF
cdr3_nt: TGTGCCAGCAGCCAAGATGGAGAAACAGCGGCTTTCTTT

j_call: TRBJ2-7
v_call: TRBV6-5
clone_size: NA
d_call: NA
cdr3_aa: CASSYRGPHYEQYF
cdr3_nt: TGTGCCAGCAGTTACAGGGGTCCTCACTACGAGCAGTACTTC

j_call: TRBJ1-2
v_call: TRBV3-1/TRBV3-2
clone_size: NA
d_call: TRBD1
cdr3_aa: CASSQATGTGYGYTF
cdr3_nt: TGTGCCAGCAGCCAAGCGACAGGGACTGGATATGGCTACACCTTC

j_call: TRBJ1-5
v_call: TRBV27
clone_size: NA
d_call: NA
cdr3_aa: CASSLRGESNQPQHF
cdr3_nt: TGTGCCAGCAGTTTGAGGGGGGAGAGCAATCAGCCCCAGCATTTT

j_call: TRBJ1-1
v_call: TRBV18
clone_size: NA
d_call: NA
cdr3_aa: CASSPLVGSLNTEAFF
cdr3_nt: TGTGCCAGCTCACCATTGGTAGGGAGTTTGAACACTGAAGCTTTCTTT